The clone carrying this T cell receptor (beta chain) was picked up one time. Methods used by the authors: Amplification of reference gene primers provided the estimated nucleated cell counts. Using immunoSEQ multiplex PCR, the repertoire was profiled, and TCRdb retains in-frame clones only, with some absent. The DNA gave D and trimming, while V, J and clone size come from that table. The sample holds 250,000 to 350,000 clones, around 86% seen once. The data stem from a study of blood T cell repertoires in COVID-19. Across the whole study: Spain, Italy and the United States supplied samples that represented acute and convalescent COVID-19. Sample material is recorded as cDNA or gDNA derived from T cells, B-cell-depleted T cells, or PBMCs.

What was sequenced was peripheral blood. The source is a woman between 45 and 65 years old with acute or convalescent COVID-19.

The CDR3 protein is CASSQGTGEETQYF. CDR3 in DNA: TGTGCCAGCAGCCAAGGGACAGGGGAAGAGACCCAGTACTTC. The chain uses TRBV3-1 (or the pseudogene TRBV3-2) and TRBJ2-5, with 9 bases aligning to TRBD1. After removal of 1 base from V and 3 bases from J, the junction contained 0 bases not matched to a gene. Germline V lookup: CDR1 LGHDT, CDR2 YNNKEL (reference sequence). The CDR3 is made up of 14 amino acids.